These 17 T cell receptor beta chains share one sample of origin, sequenced in a study of T cell responses to AZD1222 COVID-19 vaccine. The protocol was immunoSEQ multiplex PCR, while the TCRdb copy is restricted to in-frame clones and leaves out a portion. Of over 65,000 clones listed, around 89% are singletons. The sequenced sample was peripheral blood, obtained on day 0 of AZD1222 vaccination. Every receptor here comes from an adult in good health.

This chain uses TRBV24-1 with TRBJ1-2; the D is unclear. Trimming cost V 4 bases and J 5 bases, with 19 bases left between them. The CDR3 consists of 16 residues. From germline, CDR1 is KGHDR and CDR2 SFDVKD. The CDR3 coding sequence is TGTGCCACCAGTGACCCCGGTCAAACCCCCCTATATGGCTACACCTTC. Translation gives CATSDPGQTPLYGYTF.

The V gene is TRBV12-5, the J gene TRBJ2-3; 7 bases match TRBD1. V dropped 1 base and J dropped 3; count of bases not matched to a gene: 4. Per the germline V gene, CDR1 is LGHNT and CDR2 is FRNRAP. This CDR3 region has 15 residues. CDR3 sequence: CASGLGQGGTDTQYF. In DNA form, the CDR3 reads TGTGCTAGTGGTTTGGGACAGGGTGGAACAGATACGCAGTATTTT.

The CDR3, as DNA: TGTGCCAGCAGCTTACTGAGCACCGGGGAGCTGTTTTTT. Amino acid sequence: CASSLLSTGELFF. The rearrangement uses TRBV7-9 and TRBJ2-2; no clear D gene. This CDR3 has 13 amino acids. Germline assignment: CDR1 SEHNR and CDR2 FQNEAQ (reference sequence). V was shortened by 2 bases and J by 4 bases, with 5 bases between the two germline ends.

V usage is TRBV4-2 and J usage is TRBJ2-2; 8 nucleotides match TRBD1. The germline CDR1 and CDR2 sequences are LGHNA and YNFKEQ. This CDR3 has 15 residues. With 5 bases clipped from V and 6 bases from J, the junction kept 8 bases outside the gene matches. The CDR3 sequence: CASSYDRGGAGELFF. CDR3 nucleotide sequence: TGTGCCAGCAGCTATGACAGGGGAGGTGCCGGGGAGCTGTTTTTT.

Only one count was recorded for this clone. The chain is built from TRBV19 and TRBJ2-7, with D unclear. Germline assignment: CDR1 LNHDA and CDR2 SQIVND (reference sequence). V dropped 3 bases and J dropped 2 bases, with 8 bases sitting between them. The CDR3 has 13 residues. The CDR3 loop is CASSMGPTYEQYF. The CDR3 region has the DNA TGTGCCAGTAGTATGGGCCCTACCTACGAGCAGTACTTC.

The chain is built from TRBV4-1 and TRBJ1-4; D gene unclear. The CDR3 loop spans 15 amino acids. V gave up 9 bases and J gave up 2 bases, with 16 bases separating them. In germline, CDR1 is MGHRA, CDR2 YSYEKL. This chain's CDR3 is CASRRVGNTNEKLFF. The CDR3 DNA reads as TGCGCCAGTCGCCGGGTAGGGAACACTAATGAAAAACTGTTTTTT.

This chain uses TRBV12-3 or TRBV12-4 with TRBJ1-5; D is unresolved. This CDR3 contains 12 residues. Between the trimmed V and J ends, which lost 3 bases and 7 bases, there was a span of 7 bases. The DNA for the CDR3 is TGTGCCAGCAGTTTTGCCGCACAGCCCCAGCATTTT. It yields the protein CASSFAAQPQHF.

The chain recombines TRBV19 with TRBJ2-1; D unclear. The ends were cut back, 6 bases at V and 1 base at J, with 4 bases in the middle. CDR1 is LNHDA and CDR2 is SQIVND in the germline V gene (reference sequence). The CDR3 consists of 12 residues. CDR3 loop: CASRKSYNEQFF. CDR3 coding DNA: TGTGCCAGTAGGAAATCCTACAATGAGCAGTTCTTC.

The chain couples TRBV5-6 to TRBJ1-1, with D possibly matching TRBD1 (5 bases). The CDR3 has 14 residues. CDR1 is SGHDT and CDR2 is YYEEEE in the germline V gene. The V end was cut by 5 bases, the J end by 9 bases, with 20 bases between. In DNA, the CDR3 is TGTGCCAGCAGGAGATGGGGTGAGGGGTGGCAAGCTTTCTTT. Its translation: CASRRWGEGWQAFF. The full variable domain, rest sourced from reference TRBV5-6 and TRBJ1-1, is DAGVTQSPTHLIKTRGQQVTLRCSPKSGHDTVSWYQQALGQGPQFIFQYYEEEERQRGNFPDRFSGHQFPNYSSELNVNALLLGDSALYLCASRRWGEGWQAFFGQGTRLTVV.

Here the CDR3 reads CASSLGQGDYGYTF. The CDR3 coding sequence is TGCGCCAGCAGCCTGGGACAGGGAGATTATGGCTACACCTTC. The V gene is TRBV5-1, the J gene TRBJ1-2; TRBD1 matches at 9 bases. The V gene end was trimmed by 4 bases and the J gene end by 5 bases; junction bases not matched to a gene: 6. The CDR3 runs to 14 residues. Germline V gives CDR1 SGHRS, CDR2 YFSETQ.

This rearrangement joins TRBV27 to TRBJ1-2; TRBD1 aligns across 9 bases. V lost 0 bases, J lost 5 bases, and 4 bases stayed unmatched. There are 15 residues in the CDR3. Germline V gives CDR1 MNHEY, CDR2 SMNVEV (reference sequence). CDR3 residues: CASSLSGTGTYGYTF. CDR3 coding DNA: TGTGCCAGCAGTTTATCCGGGACAGGGACTTATGGCTACACCTTC.

The chain has TRBV12-5 and TRBJ2-3; 8 bases are a match to TRBD2. The CDR3 runs 17 residues. The V and J ends lost 0 bases and 0 bases, in that order; junction bases with no gene match: 5. Germline CDR1 LGHNT, CDR2 FRNRAP. This CDR3 is CASGLVGGGLSTDTQYF. The CDR3 DNA reads as TGTGCTAGTGGTTTGGTAGGCGGGGGGTTGAGCACAGATACGCAGTATTTT.

The chain is built from TRBV4-2 and TRBJ2-2; D is unresolved. Deletions cut 1 base from V and 7 bases from J, with 10 bases between. Germline CDR1 and CDR2: LGHNA and YNFKEQ. The CDR3 has 14 residues. CDR3 nucleotide sequence: TGTGCCAGCAGCCAAGTATCCCACCTCGGGGAGCTGTTTTTT. This gives the protein CASSQVSHLGELFF.

This clone showed up just once. V and J are TRBV11-1 and TRBJ2-2, with D perhaps being TRBD1 or TRBD2 (5 bases each). The CDR3 runs 13 residues. The ends were cut back, 2 bases at V and 9 bases at J, with 10 bases in the middle. Looked up from germline, CDR1 is SGHAT and CDR2 is FQDESV (reference sequence). The CDR3 sequence: CASSLRGVRELFF. CDR3 nucleotides: TGTGCCAGCAGCTTAAGGGGAGTCCGGGAGCTGTTTTTT.

V usage is TRBV11-2 and J usage is TRBJ1-1; D uncertain. Per germline, CDR1 SGHAT and CDR2 FQNNGV. The CDR3 runs to 15 residues. V dropped 4 bases and J dropped 3 bases, with 15 bases sitting between them. This CDR3 is CASSSPGFLYTEAFF. The CDR3 nucleotides are TGTGCCAGCAGCTCGCCAGGTTTCCTTTACACTGAAGCTTTCTTT.

The table lists this clone with a count of one. V gene TRBV19 combines with J gene TRBJ1-2; D possibly corresponds to TRBD1 (5 bases). CDR1 is LNHDA and CDR2 is SQIVND in the germline V gene (reference sequence). The V and J ends lost 5 bases and 1 base respectively, with 17 bases between them. The CDR3 is 16 amino acids. The CDR3 DNA sequence: TGTGCCAGTAGTCCCCCCGGACAACGGGGTAACTATGGCTACACCTTC. The encoded protein is CASSPPGQRGNYGYTF.

This rearrangement joins TRBV30 to TRBJ1-1, with a weak D call TRBD1 (5 bases). Germline values: CDR1 GTSNPN, CDR2 SVGIG (reference sequence). The V end lost 4 bases, the J end lost 0 bases, and 18 bases lay between the germline ends. CDR3 length: 16 residues. In nucleotides, the CDR3 is TGTGCCTGGATTACCGGTTTTCAGGGTATGAACACTGAAGCTTTCTTT. Translated: CAWITGFQGMNTEAFF.